This record covers a single TCR beta chain. What it recognizes is unknown. Collection occurred without any documented infections or immune events in donors. The CDR3 is made up of 18 amino acids. V lost 0 bases and J lost 2; bases outside the gene matches: 10. This sample was taken from a study of identifying expanded T cells in peripheral blood. Findings and limits, study-wide: Variance in clone template counts between approximately two-week samples significantly increased with total template count across all healthy donors. Approximately 1.2 clones differed between technical replicates, versus approximately 17 and 20 over time.

Measured with immunoSEQ multiplex PCR; TCRdb has only the in-frame clones, and not every one. The sample yields approximately 85,000 clones, 85% to 90% seen once. This sequence joins TRBV23-1 and TRBJ1-3; 7 bases match TRBD1. TRBV23-1 is sorted into the ORF group, with uncertain function. The sequencing input was blood. This clonotype originated in a person aged 18 to 75 in good health. In DNA form, the CDR3 reads TGCGCCAGCAGTCAATCGCGCCTGGACAGGACGGCTGGAAACACCATATATTTT. It specifies CASSQSRLDRTAGNTIYF.